This T cell receptor (beta chain) appears in the sequencing data of a study of CD4 and CD8 cells across lung adenocarcinoma regions (dated by TCRdb to 2016 to 2018). In the study overall: The study compared tumor centers with tumor margins to examine intratumor heterogeneity of the T cell receptor repertoire.

To prepare the library, PCR was applied. Sequencer: HiSeq X Ten. The raw public reads went through TCRdb reprocessing: fastp at Q25, MiXCR clone calling, in-frame beta chains kept. Each CDR3 protein gets just one entry, which takes the most common genes and DNA from the rows behind it. The sample table contains some 19,000 distinct CDR3 sequences; only one count was recorded for around half of them. The top ten hold about a quarter of the sample. Points on this clonotype: What this receptor recognizes is not known. Base qualities are missing; no much larger clone stands one base away.

V was cut back by 9 bases and J by 0 bases, leaving a gap of 9 bases between them. The CDR3 holds 13 amino acids from the cysteine to the phenylalanine. Only the CDR3 region is kept as DNA, spanning 39 bases read in frame from base 1. CDR1 and CDR2 were assigned from the germline V gene as SGHNT and YENEEA. Donors were patients with localized lung adenocarcinoma, a subtype of non-small cell lung cancer. These samples came from the centers of localized lung adenocarcinomas. For TCR repertoire analysis, CD8+ T cells taken from tumor tissue were profiled apart from CD4+ T cells. The clonotype originates from a female donor with lung adenocarcinoma. The CD4 and CD8 labels of this study may be unreliable. The sequencing input was CD8+ T cells from the center of a lung tumor. Taken with the paper, the label for cell subset or site translates to: tumor center region. The chain employs TRBV11-3 and TRBJ2-4, with the D gene not confidently named. The CDR3 corresponds to CARRLGAKNIQYF. The bases read TGTGCCAGGAGGCTGGGAGCCAAAAACATTCAGTACTTC.